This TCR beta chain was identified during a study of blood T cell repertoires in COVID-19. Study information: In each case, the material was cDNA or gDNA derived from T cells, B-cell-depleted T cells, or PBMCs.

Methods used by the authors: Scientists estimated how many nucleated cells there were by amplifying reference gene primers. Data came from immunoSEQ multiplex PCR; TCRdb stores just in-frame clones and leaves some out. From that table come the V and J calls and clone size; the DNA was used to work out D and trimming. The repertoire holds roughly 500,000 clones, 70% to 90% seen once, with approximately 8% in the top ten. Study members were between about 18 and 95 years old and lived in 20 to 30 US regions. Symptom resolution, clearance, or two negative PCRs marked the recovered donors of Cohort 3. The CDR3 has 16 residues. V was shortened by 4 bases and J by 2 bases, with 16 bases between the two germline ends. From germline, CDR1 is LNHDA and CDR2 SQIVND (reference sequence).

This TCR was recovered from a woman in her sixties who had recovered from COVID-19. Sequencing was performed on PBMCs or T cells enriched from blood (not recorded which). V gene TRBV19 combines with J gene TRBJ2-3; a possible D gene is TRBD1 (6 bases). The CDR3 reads CASSTQGIPDTDTQYF. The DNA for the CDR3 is TGTGCCAGTAGTACTCAGGGGATTCCAGACACAGATACGCAGTATTTT.